This T cell receptor (beta chain) originates from a study of beta chain features in type 1 diabetes. Study-wide findings and caveats: Researchers cautioned that cDNA sequencing could over-represent cells with high TCR expression. People with Type 1 diabetes carried modestly yet significantly shorter TCRB CDR3s in all four CD4+ subsets. The study found that naive, central memory and Treg TCRB repertoires appeared more similar in patients than in healthy donors.

This CDR3 contains 15 residues. Germline assignment: CDR1 SGDLS and CDR2 YYNGEE. Trimming at V came to 0 bases and at J to 3 bases, leaving 2 bases not matched to a gene. This clone was seen a few times. Its antigen remains unknown. What was sequenced were expressed TCRB transcripts, since all of the isolated RNA had been reverse transcribed. Some clones are missing from TCRdb's copy, which holds only in-frame ones; the method was immunoSEQ multiplex PCR. This sample carries approximately 250,000 clones, approximately 11% of them seen once, and the ten largest clones take 0.017%. V gene TRBV9 combines with J gene TRBJ1-3, with 8 bases fitting TRBD1. The specimen sequenced was naive CD4+ T cells from blood. This receptor was obtained from a man aged 25-40 years with type 1 diabetes. The CDR3: CASSVDGTGGNTIYF. The CDR3 coding sequence is TGTGCCAGCAGCGTAGACGGGACAGGTGGAAACACCATATATTTT.